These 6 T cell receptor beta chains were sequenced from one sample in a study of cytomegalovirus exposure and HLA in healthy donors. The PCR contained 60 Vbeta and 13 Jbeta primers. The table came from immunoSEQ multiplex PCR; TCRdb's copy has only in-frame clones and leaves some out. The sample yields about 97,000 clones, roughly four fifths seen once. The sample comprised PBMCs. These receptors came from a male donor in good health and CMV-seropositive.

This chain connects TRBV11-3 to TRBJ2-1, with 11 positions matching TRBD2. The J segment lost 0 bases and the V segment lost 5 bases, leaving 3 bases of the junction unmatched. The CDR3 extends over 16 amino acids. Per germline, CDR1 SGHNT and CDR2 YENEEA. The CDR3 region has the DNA TGTGCCAGCAGCGAAACTAGCGGGAGCTCCTACAATGAGCAGTTCTTC. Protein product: CASSETSGSSYNEQFF.

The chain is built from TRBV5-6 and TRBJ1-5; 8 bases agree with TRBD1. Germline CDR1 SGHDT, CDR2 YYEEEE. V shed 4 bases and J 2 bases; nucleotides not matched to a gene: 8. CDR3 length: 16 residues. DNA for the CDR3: TGTGCCAGCAGCCCAGACAGGGGTAGGGGCAATCAGCCCCAGCATTTT. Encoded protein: CASSPDRGRGNQPQHF.

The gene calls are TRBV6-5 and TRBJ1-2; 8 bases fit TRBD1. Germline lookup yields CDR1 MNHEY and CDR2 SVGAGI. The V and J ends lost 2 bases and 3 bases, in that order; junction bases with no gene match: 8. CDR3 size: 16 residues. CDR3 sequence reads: CASSYSGRGRDYGYTF. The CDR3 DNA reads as TGTGCCAGCAGTTACAGTGGCAGGGGGCGAGACTATGGCTACACCTTC.

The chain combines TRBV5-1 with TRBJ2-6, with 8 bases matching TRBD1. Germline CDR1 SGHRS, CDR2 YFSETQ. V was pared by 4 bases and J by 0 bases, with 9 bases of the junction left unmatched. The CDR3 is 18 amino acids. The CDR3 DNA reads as TGCGCCAGCAGCCCTACAGGGGGACCCGACTCTGGGGCCAACGTCCTGACTTTC. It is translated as CASSPTGGPDSGANVLTF.

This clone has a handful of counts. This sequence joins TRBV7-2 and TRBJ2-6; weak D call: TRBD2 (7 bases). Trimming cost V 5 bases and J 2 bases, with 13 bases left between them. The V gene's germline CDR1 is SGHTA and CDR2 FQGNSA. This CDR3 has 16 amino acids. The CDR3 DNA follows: TGTGCCAGCAGCAGGGGGGGCCCACCTGGGGCCAACGTCCTGACTTTC. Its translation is CASSRGGPPGANVLTF. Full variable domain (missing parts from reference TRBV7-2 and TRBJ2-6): GAGVSQSPSNKVTEKGKDVELRCDPISGHTALYWYRQSLGQGLEFLIYFQGNSAPDKSGLPSDRFSAERTGGSVSTLTIQRTQQEDSAVYLCASSRGGPPGANVLTFGAGSRLTVL.

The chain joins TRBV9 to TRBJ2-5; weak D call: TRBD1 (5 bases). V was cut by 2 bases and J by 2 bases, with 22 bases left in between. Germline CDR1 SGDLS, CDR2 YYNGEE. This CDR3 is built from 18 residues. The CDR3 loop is CASSVLIYRSDTQETQYF. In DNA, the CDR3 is TGTGCCAGCAGCGTGTTGATTTATCGTTCGGACACTCAAGAGACCCAGTACTTC. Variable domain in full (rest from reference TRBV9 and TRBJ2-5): DSGVTQTPKHLITATGQRVTLRCSPRSGDLSVYWYQQSLDQGLQFLIQYYNGEERAKGNILERFSAQQFPDLHSELNLSSLELGDSALYFCASSVLIYRSDTQETQYFGPGTRLLVL.